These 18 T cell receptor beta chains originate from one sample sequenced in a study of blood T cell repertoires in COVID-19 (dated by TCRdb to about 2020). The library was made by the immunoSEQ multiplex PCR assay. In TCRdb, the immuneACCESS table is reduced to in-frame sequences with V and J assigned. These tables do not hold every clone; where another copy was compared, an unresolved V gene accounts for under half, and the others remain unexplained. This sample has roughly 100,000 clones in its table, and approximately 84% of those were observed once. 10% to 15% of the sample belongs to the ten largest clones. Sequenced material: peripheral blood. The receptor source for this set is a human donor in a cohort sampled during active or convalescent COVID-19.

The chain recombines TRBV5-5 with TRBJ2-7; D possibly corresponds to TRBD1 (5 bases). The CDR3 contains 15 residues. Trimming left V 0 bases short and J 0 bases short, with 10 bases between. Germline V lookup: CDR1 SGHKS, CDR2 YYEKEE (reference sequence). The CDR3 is CASSLGQGASYEQYF. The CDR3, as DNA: TGTGCCAGCAGCTTGGGGCAGGGCGCCTCCTACGAGCAGTACTTC.

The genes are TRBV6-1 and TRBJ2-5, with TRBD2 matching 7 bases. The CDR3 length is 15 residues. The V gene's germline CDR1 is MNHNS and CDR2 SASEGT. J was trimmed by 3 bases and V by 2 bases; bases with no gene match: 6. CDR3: CASSEIRGEEETQYF. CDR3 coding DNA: TGTGCCAGCAGTGAAATTCGGGGGGAGGAAGAGACCCAGTACTTC.

The CDR3 coding sequence is TGCAGCGTTGGACAGGAGAACACCGGGGAGCTGTTTTTT. It encodes CSVGQENTGELFF. The chain links TRBV29-1 to TRBJ2-2, with D tentatively TRBD1 (6 bases). Germline loops: CDR1 SQVTM, CDR2 ANQGSEA. This CDR3 comprises 13 residues. V lost 4 bases and J lost 1, with 7 bases in between.

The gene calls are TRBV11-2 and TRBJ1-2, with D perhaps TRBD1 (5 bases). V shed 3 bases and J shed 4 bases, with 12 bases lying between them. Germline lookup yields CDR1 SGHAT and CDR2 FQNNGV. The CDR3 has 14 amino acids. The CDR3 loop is CASSFSDSSYGYTF. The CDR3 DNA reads TGTGCCAGCAGCTTCTCTGACAGTTCCTATGGCTACACCTTC.

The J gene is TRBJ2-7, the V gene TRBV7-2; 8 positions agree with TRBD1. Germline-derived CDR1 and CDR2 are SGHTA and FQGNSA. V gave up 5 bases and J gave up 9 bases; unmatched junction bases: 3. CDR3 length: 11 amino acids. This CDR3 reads CASSGGQGQYF. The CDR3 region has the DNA TGTGCCAGCAGCGGAGGACAGGGGCAGTACTTC.

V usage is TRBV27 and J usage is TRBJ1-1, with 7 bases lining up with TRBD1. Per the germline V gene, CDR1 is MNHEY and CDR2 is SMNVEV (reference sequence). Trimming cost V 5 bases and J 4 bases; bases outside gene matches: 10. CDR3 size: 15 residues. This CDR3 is CASSINRGSTTEAFF. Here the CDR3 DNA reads TGTGCCAGCAGTATTAACAGGGGATCGACCACTGAAGCTTTCTTT.

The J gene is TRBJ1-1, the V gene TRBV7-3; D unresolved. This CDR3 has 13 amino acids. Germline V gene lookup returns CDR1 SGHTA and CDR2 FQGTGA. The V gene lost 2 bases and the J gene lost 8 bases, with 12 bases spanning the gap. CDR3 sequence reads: CASSLGGREEAFF. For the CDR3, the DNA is TGTGCCAGCAGCTTAGGCGGAAGGGAGGAAGCTTTCTTT.

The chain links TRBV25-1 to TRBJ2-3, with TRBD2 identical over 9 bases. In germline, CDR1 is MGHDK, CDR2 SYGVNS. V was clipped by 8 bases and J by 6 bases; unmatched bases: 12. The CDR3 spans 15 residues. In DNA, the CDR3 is TGTGCCAGCGTTTCTAGCGGGGTTTTATCGGATACGCAGTATTTT. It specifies CASVSSGVLSDTQYF.

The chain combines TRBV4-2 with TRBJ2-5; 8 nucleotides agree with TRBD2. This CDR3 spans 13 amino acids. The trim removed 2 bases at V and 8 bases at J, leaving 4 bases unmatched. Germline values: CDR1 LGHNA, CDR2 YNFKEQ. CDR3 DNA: TGTGCCAGCAGCCAACCGGGGGGGTCTACCCAGTACTTC. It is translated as CASSQPGGSTQYF.

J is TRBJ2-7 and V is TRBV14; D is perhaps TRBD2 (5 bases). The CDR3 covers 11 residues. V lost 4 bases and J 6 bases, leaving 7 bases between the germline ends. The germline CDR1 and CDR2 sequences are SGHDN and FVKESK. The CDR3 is CASSRGSEQYF. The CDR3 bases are TGTGCCAGCAGCCGAGGGAGCGAGCAGTACTTC.

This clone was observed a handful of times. The CDR3 region has the DNA TGTGCCAGCAGCTTTGGTCGGAGGGGCAATCAGCCCCAGCATTTT. As protein: CASSFGRRGNQPQHF. The gene calls are TRBV7-8 and TRBJ1-5; D call uncertain. The CDR3 spans 15 residues. Trimming took off 3 bases at V and 2 bases at J, with 11 bases between the two ends. In germline, CDR1 is SGHVS, CDR2 FQNEAQ.

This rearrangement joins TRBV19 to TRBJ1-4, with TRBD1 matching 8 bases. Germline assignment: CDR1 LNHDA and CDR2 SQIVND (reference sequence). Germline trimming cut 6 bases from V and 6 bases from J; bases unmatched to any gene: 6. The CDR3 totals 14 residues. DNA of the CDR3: TGTGCCAGTAGCGAACAGGGGGAGGATGAAAAACTGTTTTTT. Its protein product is CASSEQGEDEKLFF.

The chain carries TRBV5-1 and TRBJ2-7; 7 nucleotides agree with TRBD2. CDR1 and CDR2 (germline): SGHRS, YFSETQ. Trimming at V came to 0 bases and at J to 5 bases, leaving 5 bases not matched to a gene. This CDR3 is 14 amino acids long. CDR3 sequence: CASSLGQRDHEQYF. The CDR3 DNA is TGCGCCAGCAGCTTGGGACAGCGGGACCACGAGCAGTACTTC.

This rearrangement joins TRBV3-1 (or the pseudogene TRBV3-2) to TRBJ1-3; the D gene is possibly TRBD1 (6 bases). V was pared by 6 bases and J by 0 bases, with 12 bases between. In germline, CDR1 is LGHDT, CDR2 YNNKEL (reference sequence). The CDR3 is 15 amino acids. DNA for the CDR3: TGTGCCAGCAGTCGAGGACAGAGCTCTGGAAACACCATATATTTT. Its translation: CASSRGQSSGNTIYF.

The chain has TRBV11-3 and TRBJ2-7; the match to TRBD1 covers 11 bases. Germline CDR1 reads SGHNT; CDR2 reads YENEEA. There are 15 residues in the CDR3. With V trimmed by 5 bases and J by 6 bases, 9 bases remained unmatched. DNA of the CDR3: TGTGCCAGCAGCCCCCCCAGGACAGGGGGCTGCGAGCAGTACTTC. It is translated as CASSPPRTGGCEQYF.

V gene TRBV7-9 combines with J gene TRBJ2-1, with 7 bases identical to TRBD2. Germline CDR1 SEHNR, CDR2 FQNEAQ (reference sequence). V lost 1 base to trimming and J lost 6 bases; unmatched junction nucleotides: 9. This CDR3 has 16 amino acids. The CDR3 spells CASSLDQRGRTNEQFF. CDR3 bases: TGTGCCAGCAGCTTAGACCAGCGGGGCAGGACCAATGAGCAGTTCTTC.

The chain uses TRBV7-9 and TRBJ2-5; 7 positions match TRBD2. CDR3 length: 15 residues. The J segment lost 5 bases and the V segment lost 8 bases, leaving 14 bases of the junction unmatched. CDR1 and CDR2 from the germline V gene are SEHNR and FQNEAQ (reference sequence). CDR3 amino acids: CASGGVAGVGETQYF. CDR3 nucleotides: TGTGCCAGCGGAGGGGTCGCGGGGGTTGGTGAGACCCAGTACTTC. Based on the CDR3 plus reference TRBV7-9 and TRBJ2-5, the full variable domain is DTGVSQNPRHKITKRGQNVTFRCDPISEHNRLYWYRQTLGQGPEFLTYFQNEAQLEKSRLLSDRFSAERPKGSFSTLEIQRTEQGDSAMYLCASGGVAGVGETQYFGPGTRLLVL.

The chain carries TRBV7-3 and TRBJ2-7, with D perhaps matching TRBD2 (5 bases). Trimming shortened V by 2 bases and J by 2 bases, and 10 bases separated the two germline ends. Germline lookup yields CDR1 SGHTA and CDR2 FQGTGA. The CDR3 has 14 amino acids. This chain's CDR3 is CASSLQAGTYEQYF. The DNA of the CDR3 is TGTGCCAGCAGCTTACAGGCGGGTACCTACGAGCAGTACTTC. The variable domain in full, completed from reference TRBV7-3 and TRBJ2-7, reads GAGVSQTPSNKVTEKGKYVELRCDPISGHTALYWYRQSLGQGPEFLIYFQGTGAADDSGLPNDRFFAVRPEGSVSTLKIQRTERGDSAVYLCASSLQAGTYEQYFGPGTRLTVT.